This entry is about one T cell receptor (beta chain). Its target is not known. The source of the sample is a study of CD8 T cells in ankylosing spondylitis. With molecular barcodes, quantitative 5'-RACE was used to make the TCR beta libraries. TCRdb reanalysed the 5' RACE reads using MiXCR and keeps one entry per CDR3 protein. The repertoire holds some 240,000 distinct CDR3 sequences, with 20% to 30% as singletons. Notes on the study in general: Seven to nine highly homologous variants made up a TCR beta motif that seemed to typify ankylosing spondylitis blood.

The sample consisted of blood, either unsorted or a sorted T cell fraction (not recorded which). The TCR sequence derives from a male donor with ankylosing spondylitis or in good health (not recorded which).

CDR3 sequence: CSARDPRASGGRETQYF. Written as DNA, the CDR3 is TGCAGTGCTAGAGACCCTAGGGCTAGCGGGGGTCGGGAGACCCAGTACTTC. J is TRBJ2-5 and V is TRBV20-1, with 10 bases fitting TRBD2. Germline assignment: CDR1 DFQATT and CDR2 SNEGSKA (reference sequence). The CDR3 totals 17 residues. With V trimmed by 0 bases and J by 5 bases, 12 bases remained unmatched.